These 9 T cell receptor beta chains were all obtained from the same sample, sequenced in a study of T cells in Graves' hyperthyroidism and ophthalmopathy. Using RNA transcripts as the source, TCR beta CDR3 regions were amplified. First-round RT-PCR targeting the TCR CDR3 was performed with the HTBI primer set. TCRdb reprocessed the multiplex PCR reads via MiXCR and lists one record per CDR3 protein. The repertoire holds 500,000 to 600,000 distinct CDR3 sequences, with roughly 21% as singletons. Material for sequencing was blood. These receptor sequences come from a middle-aged man with Graves' ophthalmopathy.

The table lists this clonotype with many counts. The chain joins TRBV7-2 to TRBJ2-3, with D perhaps TRBD1 (5 bases). V was shortened by 6 bases and J by 0 bases, with 13 bases between the two germline ends. The germline V gene encodes CDR1 SGHTA and CDR2 FQGNSA. This CDR3 contains 15 residues. CDR3 nucleotide sequence: TGTGCCAGCAGGGGGCCAGGCCCTAGCACAGATACGCAGTATTTT. Its translation: CASRGPGPSTDTQYF.

This CDR3 reads CATSDHRQGSAGYTF. The CDR3 bases are TGTGCCACCAGTGACCATCGACAGGGGTCCGCTGGCTACACCTTC. The V and J genes are TRBV24-1 and TRBJ1-2, with 8 bases fitting TRBD1. The CDR3 spans 15 residues. Trimming took 4 bases from V and 7 from J; bases not matched to a gene: 10. Germline CDR1 and CDR2: KGHDR and SFDVKD.

The genes are TRBV13 and TRBJ2-7; D gene uncertain. The CDR3 runs to 14 residues. Trimming took 2 bases from V and 2 from J, leaving 10 bases between them. Germline lookup yields CDR1 PRHDT and CDR2 FYEKMQ (reference sequence). CDR3 amino acids: CASSLRITTYEQYF. CDR3 coding DNA: TGTGCCAGCAGCTTAAGGATTACCACCTACGAGCAGTACTTC. Full variable domain (missing parts from reference TRBV13 and TRBJ2-7): AAGVIQSPRHLIKEKRETATLKCYPIPRHDTVYWYQQGPGQDPQFLISFYEKMQSDKGSIPDRFSAQQFSDYHSELNMSSLELGDSALYFCASSLRITTYEQYFGPGTRLTVT.

This clonotype showed up just a few times. This chain uses TRBV3-1 with TRBJ2-3; D is possibly TRBD1 (6 bases). V lost 5 bases to trimming and J lost 4 bases, with 19 bases between them. The CDR3 extends over 16 amino acids. CDR1 LGHDT and CDR2 YNNKEL come from the germline V gene (reference sequence). DNA of the CDR3: TGTGCCAGCAGCGACGGGACACCAGGGCGGTCAGATACGCAGTATTTT. Protein: CASSDGTPGRSDTQYF.

This chain connects TRBV10-2 to TRBJ2-5; 10 bases line up with TRBD1. J lost 7 bases, V lost 2 bases, and 4 bases had no gene match. The CDR3 is 14 amino acids. Germline V CDR1 and CDR2: WSHSY, SAAADI. The DNA of the CDR3 is TGCGCCAGCAGTGAGCTAGGACAGGGGGGGACCCAGTACTTC. Translation: CASSELGQGGTQYF.

V and J are TRBV5-1 and TRBJ1-4, with D maybe TRBD1 (5 bases). The ends were cut back, 2 bases at V and 1 base at J, with 9 bases in the middle. Germline V CDR1 and CDR2: SGHRS, YFSETQ. CDR3 length: 15 residues. CDR3 protein: CASSLSGGTNEKLFF. CDR3 bases: TGCGCCAGCAGCTTAAGTGGGGGAACTAATGAAAAACTGTTTTTT.

This clonotype has at least ten counts. The gene calls are TRBV7-8 and TRBJ2-5; 7 positions agree with TRBD2. V trimming: 6 bases; J trimming: 1 base; junction bases outside the gene matches: 14. Germline values: CDR1 SGHVS, CDR2 FQNEAQ. The CDR3 totals 17 residues. The CDR3 nucleotides are TGTGCCAGCAGAGTCGGATTTGCGGGAGTATCCCAAGAGACCCAGTACTTC. It codes for CASRVGFAGVSQETQYF.

This clonotype appeared many times. This chain uses TRBV2 with TRBJ2-3; possibly TRBD1 or TRBD2 for D (5 bases each). Trimming pared 6 bases from V and 8 bases from J, leaving 21 bases between. The CDR3 contains 15 residues. Germline assignment: CDR1 SNHLY and CDR2 FYNNEI. CDR3 in amino acids: CASSGTGTAMGTQYF. CDR3 DNA sequence: TGTGCCAGCAGCGGTACCGGGACGGCGATGGGTACGCAGTATTTT.

This clonotype occurred a few times. The chain employs TRBV6-5 and TRBJ1-3, with D possibly being TRBD1 (5 bases). V was shortened by 2 bases and J by 2 bases, with 10 bases between the two germline ends. The length of the CDR3 is 15 residues. CDR1 and CDR2 from the germline V gene are MNHEY and SVGAGI. CDR3 sequence (DNA): TGTGCCAGCAGTTACCAGCCAGGGACTGGAAACACCATATATTTT. Amino acid sequence: CASSYQPGTGNTIYF.